A single sample is the source of the 23 T cell receptor beta chains below, sequenced in a study of T cell repertoires in cytomegalovirus infection (dated by TCRdb to about 2019). Sequencing was performed on an Illumina HiSeq 1500. TCRdb took the public reads, trimmed them with fastp at Q25, ran MiXCR for clone calling and kept in-frame beta chains. Each CDR3 protein appears once, grouped with its most common genes and DNA. Across this sample there are hundreds of thousands of distinct CDR3 sequences, with roughly 30% seen only once. Over 12% of the sample lies in the top ten. The label giving this sample's treatment or condition can be read as: in vitro stimulation with specific CMV peptide epitopes to enrich CMV-specific T cells. No antigen has been assigned to these receptors. The sample here was cultured CD8+ T cells from PBMCs, taken from culture after CMV antigen stimulation. The receptors were gathered from a human donor in good health (CMV status not recorded). Some clones in this sample may be carry-over from other donors' samples.

This clonotype has just a few counts. The CDR3 nucleotides are TGTGCCAGTAGTACCTCACGGACAGAGAGCTCCTACAATGAGCAGTTCTTC. Protein: CASSTSRTESSYNEQFF. The V gene is TRBV19, the J gene TRBJ2-1; a weak D match, TRBD1 (6 bases). Germline V gene lookup returns CDR1 LNHDA and CDR2 SQIVND (reference sequence). The V and J ends lost 4 bases and 0 bases respectively, with 16 bases between them. The CDR3 is 17 residues long.

The sample holds a few counts of this clonotype. The gene calls are TRBV7-9 and TRBJ2-5, with D maybe TRBD1 (6 bases). Trimming shortened V by 0 bases and J by 5 bases, and 13 bases separated the two germline ends. This CDR3 region has 15 residues. Germline CDR1 and CDR2: SEHNR and FQNEAQ (reference sequence). The CDR3 DNA follows: TGTGCCAGCAGCTTAGCGACAGGAACACGGGAGACCCAGTACTTC. It specifies CASSLATGTRETQYF.

This chain joins TRBV6-2 or TRBV6-3 and TRBJ1-1; 8 nucleotides agree with TRBD1. The germline V gene encodes CDR1 MNHEY and CDR2 SVGEGT. V lost 6 bases, J lost 3 bases, and 12 bases stayed unmatched. The CDR3 totals 16 residues. Here the CDR3 reads CASSRPWTGRDTEAFF. Written as DNA, the CDR3 is TGTGCCAGCAGCCGACCTTGGACAGGGAGAGACACTGAAGCTTTCTTT.

The rearrangement links TRBV28 to TRBJ2-5; perhaps TRBD2 as D (5 bases). Germline assignment: CDR1 MDHEN and CDR2 SYDVKM. The length of the CDR3 is 13 residues. Trimming removed 4 bases at V and 5 bases at J, with 11 bases between. The CDR3 sequence: CASSSREKETQYF. CDR3 in DNA: TGTGCCAGCAGTTCTAGGGAGAAGGAGACCCAGTACTTC.

The chain employs TRBV7-2 and TRBJ1-4; TRBD1 might be the D (5 bases). The CDR3 loop spans 21 amino acids. Germline CDR1 reads SGHTA; CDR2 reads FQGNSA. V was pared by 5 bases and J by 3 bases, with 31 bases between. Here the CDR3 reads CASSHSQSGAPKEPANEKLFF. CDR3 nucleotide sequence: TGTGCCAGCAGCCATAGCCAGTCCGGGGCCCCAAAGGAACCCGCTAATGAAAAACTGTTTTTT. Looking up the rest from reference TRBV7-2 and TRBJ1-4 gives the full variable domain: GAGVSQSPSNKVTEKGKDVELRCDPISGHTALYWYRQSLGQGLEFLIYFQGNSAPDKSGLPSDRFSAERTGGSVSTLTIQRTQQEDSAVYLCASSHSQSGAPKEPANEKLFFGSGTQLSVL.

This clonotype was seen more than once but under ten times. CDR3 nucleotides: TGTGCCAGCAGGTCAGGGGGCGCGGATGGCTACACCTTC. The encoded protein is CASRSGGADGYTF. The rearrangement uses TRBV27 and TRBJ1-2; the match to TRBD1 covers 8 bases. The CDR3 sequence is 13 residues long. The junction had 6 bases not matched to a gene; V was cut back by 6 bases and J by 6 bases. Germline V lookup: CDR1 MNHEY, CDR2 SMNVEV (reference sequence).

The chain is built from TRBV7-8 and TRBJ2-4; weak D call: TRBD1 (8 bases). Germline V gene sequence: CDR1 SGHVS, CDR2 FQNEAQ. CDR3 length: 17 residues. The germline V and J ends were trimmed by 5 bases and 4 bases, with 21 bases remaining between them. DNA of the CDR3: TGTGCCAGCAGCCCTCCTAGACAGGGGAGGGGGAAAAACATTCAGTACTTC. Residues: CASSPPRQGRGKNIQYF.

This clonotype was found many times. The V and J genes are TRBV24-1 and TRBJ2-2; D is perhaps TRBD1 (6 bases). Germline V gene data show CDR1 as KGHDR and CDR2 as SFDVKD. Trimming shortened V by 4 bases and J by 1 base, and 9 bases separated the two germline ends. The CDR3 totals 15 residues. CDR3 nucleotide sequence: TGTGCCACCAGTGACCCGGACAGGAACACCGGGGAGCTGTTTTTT. Its protein is CATSDPDRNTGELFF.

This clonotype was counted many times. This chain joins TRBV7-2 and TRBJ1-1, with a weak D call TRBD1 (6 bases). Germline V gene lookup returns CDR1 SGHTA and CDR2 FQGNSA. With 5 bases removed from V and 0 bases from J, the gap between germline ends came to 16 bases. CDR3 length equals 16 residues. As DNA, the CDR3 is TGTGCCAGCAGCCCCGGGGAGAGGGGGGTGAACACTGAAGCTTTCTTT. Amino acids: CASSPGERGVNTEAFF.

This clonotype was recorded at least ten times. This sequence joins TRBV7-8 and TRBJ2-1; no clear D. CDR3 size: 16 residues. Germline assignment: CDR1 SGHVS and CDR2 FQNEAQ. The V end lost 0 bases, the J end lost 7 bases, and 16 bases lay between the germline ends. CDR3 sequence: CASSLAGETYYNEQFF. CDR3 bases: TGTGCCAGCAGCTTAGCGGGCGAGACATATTATAATGAGCAGTTCTTC.

This clonotype appeared a few times. The chain recombines TRBV6-1 with TRBJ2-3, with D possibly matching TRBD1 (6 bases). The CDR3 has 17 residues. Trimming shortened V by 5 bases and J by 3 bases, and 21 bases separated the two germline ends. Per germline, CDR1 MNHNS and CDR2 SASEGT. The CDR3 spells CASSLRTGTAGTDTQYF. The DNA of the CDR3 is TGTGCCAGCAGTCTCCGTACAGGGACCGCAGGTACAGATACGCAGTATTTT.

The chain uses TRBV6-1 and TRBJ1-1; D remains ambiguous. The CDR3 is made up of 15 amino acids. V lost 2 bases and J lost 1, with 11 bases in between. From germline, CDR1 is MNHNS and CDR2 SASEGT. The CDR3 sequence: CASSELITPNTEAFF. DNA of the CDR3: TGTGCCAGCAGTGAACTAATAACCCCGAACACTGAAGCTTTCTTT.

CDR3 coding DNA: TGTGCTAGTGGTGAAGGGAGACAGGGGAGAGAGACCCAGTACTTC. Its translation: CASGEGRQGRETQYF. The genes are TRBV12-5 and TRBJ2-5; 8 bases are shared with TRBD1. V trimming: 5 bases; J trimming: 4 bases; junction bases outside the gene matches: 9. This CDR3 region has 15 residues. Germline loops: CDR1 LGHNT, CDR2 FRNRAP.

This rearrangement joins TRBV28 to TRBJ2-1, with TRBD2 identical over 7 bases. Looked up from germline, CDR1 is MDHEN and CDR2 is SYDVKM. V shed 5 bases, J shed 6 bases, and the junction held 10 bases outside the gene matches. This CDR3 comprises 15 residues. The CDR3 DNA reads as TGTGCCAGCAGTCCGGGGAGGGAGGGCCTCAATGAGCAGTTCTTC. This encodes CASSPGREGLNEQFF.

The chain is built from TRBV2 and TRBJ2-5, with D possibly matching TRBD2 (5 bases). The CDR3 has 16 amino acids. Trimming shortened V by 4 bases and J by 4 bases, and 19 bases separated the two germline ends. CDR1 and CDR2 from the germline V gene are SNHLY and FYNNEI. The CDR3 DNA is TGTGCCAGCAGTGCCCCAGGCGGGCAGCGCGGAGAGACCCAGTACTTC. Protein product: CASSAPGGQRGETQYF.

Note on this clonotype: A much larger clone differs from this one at a single base, so this may be a read error. This sequence joins TRBV7-9 and TRBJ2-2; 7 positions agree with TRBD1. CDR3 length: 14 residues. Germline V gene lookup returns CDR1 SEHNR and CDR2 FQNEAQ (reference sequence). J gave up 0 bases and V 8 bases, and 3 bases lay outside the gene matches. The CDR3 coding sequence is TGTGCCAGCGGGGGACAGTCGAACACCGGGGAGCTGTTTTTT. Translation gives CASGGQSNTGELFF.

This rearrangement joins TRBV6-5 to TRBJ2-1, with TRBD2 identical over 7 bases. The CDR3 spans 15 residues. Per the germline V gene, CDR1 is MNHEY and CDR2 is SVGAGI. V trimming: 6 bases; J trimming: 6 bases; junction bases outside the gene matches: 11. CDR3 DNA sequence: TGTGCCAGCAGCCTGGGGCCTCGGGGGGTCAATGAGCAGTTCTTC. Translation gives CASSLGPRGVNEQFF.

The chain uses TRBV20-1 and TRBJ2-1; D assignment may be TRBD1 or TRBD2 (7 bases each). The V gene's germline CDR1 is DFQATT and CDR2 SNEGSKA (reference sequence). The CDR3 is 16 amino acids. With 0 bases removed from V and 3 bases from J, the gap between germline ends came to 15 bases. CDR3 amino acids: CSARERGRGRYNEQFF. For the CDR3, the DNA is TGCAGTGCTAGAGAGAGGGGGCGGGGGCGCTACAATGAGCAGTTCTTC.

This clonotype was picked up a small number of times. The rearrangement uses TRBV5-1 and TRBJ2-3; 9 bases are a match to TRBD1. Germline-derived CDR1 and CDR2 are SGHRS and YFSETQ. This CDR3 is built from 16 residues. J was trimmed by 4 bases and V by 3 bases; bases with no gene match: 9. The CDR3 spells CASSWGTGPNSDTQYF. The CDR3 nucleotides read TGCGCCAGCAGCTGGGGGACAGGGCCCAATTCAGATACGCAGTATTTT.

V usage is TRBV4-2 and J usage is TRBJ2-7, with D possibly being TRBD1 (6 bases). Germline loops: CDR1 LGHNA, CDR2 YNFKEQ. CDR3 length: 17 residues. V shed 0 bases and J shed 2 bases, with 17 bases lying between them. The CDR3 sequence is CASSQEVPRGRTYEQYF. The CDR3 DNA follows: TGTGCCAGCAGCCAAGAAGTTCCCAGGGGCCGTACCTACGAGCAGTACTTC.

The rearrangement links TRBV18 to TRBJ1-4; D gene uncertain. Trimming cost V 4 bases and J 8 bases, with 23 bases left between them. The V gene's germline CDR1 is KGHSH and CDR2 LQKENI. The CDR3 is 17 amino acids. The CDR3 protein is CASSLSPLRKRREKLFF. CDR3 bases: TGTGCCAGCTCACTATCACCTTTGAGGAAGCGGAGAGAAAAACTGTTTTTT. The full variable domain, in which reference TRBV18 and TRBJ1-4 provide the parts outside the CDR3, is NAGVMQNPRHLVRRRGQEARLRCSPMKGHSHVYWYRQLPEEGLKFMVYLQKENIIDESGMPKERFSAEFPKEGPSILRIQQVVRGDSAAYFCASSLSPLRKRREKLFFGSGTQLSVL.

This clonotype has a handful of counts. The V gene is TRBV19, the J gene TRBJ2-2; no clear D gene. Germline assignment: CDR1 LNHDA and CDR2 SQIVND (reference sequence). This CDR3 contains 13 residues. V was shortened by 9 bases and J by 4 bases, with 12 bases between the two germline ends. This CDR3 reads CASAWAGTGELFF. The CDR3 region has the DNA TGTGCCAGCGCCTGGGCAGGCACCGGGGAGCTGTTTTTT. Complete variable domain (other parts from reference TRBV19 and TRBJ2-2): DGGITQSPKYLFRKEGQNVTLSCEQNLNHDAMYWYRQDPGQGLRLIYYSQIVNDFQKGDIAEGYSVSREKKESFPLTVTSAQKNPTAFYLCASAWAGTGELFFGEGSRLTVL.

The rearrangement uses TRBV12-3 or TRBV12-4 and TRBJ2-2, with D maybe TRBD1 (6 bases). CDR3 length: 15 amino acids. The V end lost 6 bases, the J end lost 2 bases, and 13 bases lay between the germline ends. CDR3 in amino acids: CASSRAGTNTGELFF. CDR3 nucleotide sequence: TGTGCCAGCAGCCGAGCCGGGACAAACACCGGGGAGCTGTTTTTT.